The clone carrying this T cell receptor beta chain was seen only a few times. What it binds is unknown. This entry comes from a study of CD8 T cells in ankylosing spondylitis. General study points: Matched ankylosing spondylitis synovial fluid reportedly showed significant enrichment of disease-linked clones.

Trimming shortened V by 3 bases and J by 4 bases, and 9 bases separated the two germline ends. The CDR3 totals 13 residues. Germline lookup yields CDR1 MGHDK and CDR2 SYGVNS. Generation of TCR beta libraries employed quantitative 5'-RACE incorporating molecular barcodes. From the 5' RACE reads, TCRdb called clonotypes with MiXCR, one entry per CDR3 protein. The sample shows 250,000 to 400,000 distinct CDR3 sequences, around a tenth of them seen only once. The sequence was collected from a female donor with ankylosing spondylitis or in good health (not recorded which). The sequencing input was blood, either unsorted or a sorted T cell fraction (not recorded which). V usage is TRBV25-1 and J usage is TRBJ2-5; a weak D match, TRBD1 (6 bases). This CDR3 is CASSEIGGETQYF. The CDR3, as DNA: TGTGCCAGCAGTGAGATAGGGGGAGAGACCCAGTACTTC.